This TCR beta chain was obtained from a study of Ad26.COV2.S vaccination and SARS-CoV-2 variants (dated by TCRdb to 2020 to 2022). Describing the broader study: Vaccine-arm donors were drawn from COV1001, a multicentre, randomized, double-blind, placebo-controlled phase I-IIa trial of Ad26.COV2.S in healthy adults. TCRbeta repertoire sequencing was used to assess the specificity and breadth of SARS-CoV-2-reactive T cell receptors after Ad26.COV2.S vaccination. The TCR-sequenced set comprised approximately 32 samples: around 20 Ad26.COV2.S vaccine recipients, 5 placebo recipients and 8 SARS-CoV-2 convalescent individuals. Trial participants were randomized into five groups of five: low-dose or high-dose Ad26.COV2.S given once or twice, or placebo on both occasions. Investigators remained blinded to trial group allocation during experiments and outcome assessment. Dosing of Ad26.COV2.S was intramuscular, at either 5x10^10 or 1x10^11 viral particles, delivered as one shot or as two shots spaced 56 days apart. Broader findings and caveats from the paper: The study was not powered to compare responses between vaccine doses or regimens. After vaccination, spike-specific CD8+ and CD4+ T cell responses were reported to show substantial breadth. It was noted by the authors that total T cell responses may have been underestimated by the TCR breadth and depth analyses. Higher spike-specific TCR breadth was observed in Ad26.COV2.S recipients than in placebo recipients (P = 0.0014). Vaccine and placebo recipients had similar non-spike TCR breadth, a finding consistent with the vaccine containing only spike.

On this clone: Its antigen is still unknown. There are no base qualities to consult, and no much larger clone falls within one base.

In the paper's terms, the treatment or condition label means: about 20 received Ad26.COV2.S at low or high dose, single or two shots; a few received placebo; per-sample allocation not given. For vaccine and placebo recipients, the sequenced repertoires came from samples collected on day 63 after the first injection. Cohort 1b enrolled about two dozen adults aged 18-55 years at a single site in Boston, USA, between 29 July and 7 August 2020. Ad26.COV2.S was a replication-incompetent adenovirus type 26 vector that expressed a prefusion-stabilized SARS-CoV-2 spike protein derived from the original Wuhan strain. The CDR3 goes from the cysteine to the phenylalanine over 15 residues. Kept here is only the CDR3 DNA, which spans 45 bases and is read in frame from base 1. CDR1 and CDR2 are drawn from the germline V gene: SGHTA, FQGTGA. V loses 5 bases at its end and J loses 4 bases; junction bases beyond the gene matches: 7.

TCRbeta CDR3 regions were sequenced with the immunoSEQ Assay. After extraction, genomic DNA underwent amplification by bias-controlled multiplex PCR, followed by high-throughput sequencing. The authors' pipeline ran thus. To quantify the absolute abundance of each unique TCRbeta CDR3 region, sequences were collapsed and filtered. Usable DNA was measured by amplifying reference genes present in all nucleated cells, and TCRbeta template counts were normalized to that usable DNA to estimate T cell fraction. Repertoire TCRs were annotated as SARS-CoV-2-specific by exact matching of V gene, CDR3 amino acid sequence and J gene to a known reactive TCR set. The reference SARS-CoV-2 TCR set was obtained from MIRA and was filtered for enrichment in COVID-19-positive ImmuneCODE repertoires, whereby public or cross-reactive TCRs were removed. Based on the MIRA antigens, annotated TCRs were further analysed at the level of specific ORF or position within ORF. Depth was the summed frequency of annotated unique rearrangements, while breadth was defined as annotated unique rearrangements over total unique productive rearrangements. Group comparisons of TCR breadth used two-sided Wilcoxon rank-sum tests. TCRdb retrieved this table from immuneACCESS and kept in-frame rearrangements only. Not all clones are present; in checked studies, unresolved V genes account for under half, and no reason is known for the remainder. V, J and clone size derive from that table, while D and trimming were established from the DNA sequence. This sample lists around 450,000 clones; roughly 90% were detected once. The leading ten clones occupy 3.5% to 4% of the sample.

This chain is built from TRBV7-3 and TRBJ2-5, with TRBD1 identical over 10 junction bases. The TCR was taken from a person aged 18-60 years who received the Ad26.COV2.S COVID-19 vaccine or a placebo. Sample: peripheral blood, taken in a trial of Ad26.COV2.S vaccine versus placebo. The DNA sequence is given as TGTGCCAGCAGCAGAGCTGGGACAGGGGTAGAGACCCAGTACTTC. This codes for CASSRAGTGVETQYF.